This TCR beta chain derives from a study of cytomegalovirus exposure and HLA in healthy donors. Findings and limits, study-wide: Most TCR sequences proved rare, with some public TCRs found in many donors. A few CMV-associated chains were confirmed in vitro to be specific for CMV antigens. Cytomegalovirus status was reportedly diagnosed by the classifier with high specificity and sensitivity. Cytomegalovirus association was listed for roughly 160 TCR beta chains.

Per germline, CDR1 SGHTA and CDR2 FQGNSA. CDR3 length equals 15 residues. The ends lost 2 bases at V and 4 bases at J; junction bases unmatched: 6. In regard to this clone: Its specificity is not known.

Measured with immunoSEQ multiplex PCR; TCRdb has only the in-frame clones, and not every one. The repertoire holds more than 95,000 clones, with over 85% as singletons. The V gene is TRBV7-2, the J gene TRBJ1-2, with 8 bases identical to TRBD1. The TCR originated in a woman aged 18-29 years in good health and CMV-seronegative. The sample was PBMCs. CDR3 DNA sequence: TGTGCCAGCAGCTTACAGACAGGGGTATCCTATGGCTACACCTTC. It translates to CASSLQTGVSYGYTF.